This T cell receptor (beta chain) was profiled in a study of blood T cell repertoires in COVID-19. Overall study: From T cells, B-cell-depleted T cells, or PBMCs came the material, which was cDNA or gDNA.

Enrolled through a virtual design, the participants were between roughly 18 and 95 years of age and came from under 25 US areas. Cohorts were assigned according to the clinical history that participants reported. In the authors' methods: The authors estimated nucleated cell counts from reference gene primer amplification. The method was immunoSEQ multiplex PCR; TCRdb's version includes in-frame clones alone and lacks a portion of them. The V and J calls and clone size come from that table; D and trimming were worked out from the DNA. The sample contains 300,000 to 400,000 clones, roughly 90% of which appear only once. The CDR3 runs 16 residues. Germline loops: CDR1 SGHRS, CDR2 YFSETQ. Deletions cut 0 bases from V and 4 bases from J, with 16 bases between.

Input material: PBMCs or T cells enriched from blood (not recorded which). The chain is built from TRBV5-1 and TRBJ1-2; tentative D call: TRBD1 (6 bases). This receptor was taken from a young woman with acute COVID-19. The CDR3 DNA is TGCGCCAGCAGCTTGGAACAGGGAGACGCCGCCTATGGCTACACCTTC. Its protein is CASSLEQGDAAYGYTF.